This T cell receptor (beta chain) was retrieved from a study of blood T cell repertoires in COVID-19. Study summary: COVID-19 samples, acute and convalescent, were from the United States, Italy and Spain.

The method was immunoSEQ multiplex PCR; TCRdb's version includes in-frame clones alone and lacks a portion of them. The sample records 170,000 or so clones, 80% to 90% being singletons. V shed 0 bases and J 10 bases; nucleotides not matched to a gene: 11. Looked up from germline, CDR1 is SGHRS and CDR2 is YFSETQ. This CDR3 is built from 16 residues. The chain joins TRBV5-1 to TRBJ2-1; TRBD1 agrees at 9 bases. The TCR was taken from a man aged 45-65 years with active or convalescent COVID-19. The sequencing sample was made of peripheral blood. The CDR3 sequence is CASSLALRDREGEQFF. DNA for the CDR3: TGCGCCAGCAGCTTGGCCCTCCGGGACAGGGAGGGGGAGCAGTTCTTC.